This paragraph reports one T cell receptor beta chain. Primers: 60 Vbeta forward and 13 Jbeta reverse. Clones were read by immunoSEQ multiplex PCR, and TCRdb kept only the in-frame ones, dropping some. The sample has about 140,000 clones, over 80% seen once. Trimming cost V 0 bases and J 8 bases, with 13 bases left between them. This CDR3 has 14 amino acids. The germline CDR1 and CDR2 sequences are LNHNV and YYDKDF (reference sequence). These data come from a study of cytomegalovirus exposure and HLA in healthy donors. The chain joins TRBV15 to TRBJ1-2; a possible D gene is TRBD1 (5 bases). The TCR originated in a female donor in good health and CMV-seronegative. The sequenced material came from PBMCs. DNA of the CDR3: TGTGCCACCAGCAGAGAGCCGGCGGGGGAAGGCTACACCTTC. Translating gives CATSREPAGEGYTF.